Listed below are T cell receptor beta chains from one sample, sequenced in a study of T cell responses to AZD1222 COVID-19 vaccine. Data came from immunoSEQ multiplex PCR; TCRdb stores just in-frame clones and leaves some out. The sample has over 75,000 clones; 80% to 90% are singletons. This specimen was peripheral blood, taken 28 days after the second AZD1222 dose. Receptors originate from an adult who received the AZD1222 COVID-19 vaccine. Each CDR3 is given with its conserved first and last residue. Fields, in order: D gene, J gene, V gene, clone size, CDR3 length, CDR3 DNA, CDR3 protein. A D gene is named only where the DNA matches it firmly. Not all rows give a size; the values are once, few, many and, for expanded clones, a class.

-	TRBJ1-1	TRBV27	-	14	TGTGCCAGCAGTTTATCTAGGGGGAGCACTGAAGCTTTCTTT	CASSLSRGSTEAFF
-	TRBJ2-2	TRBV7-8	once	15	TGTGCCAGCAGCTCGGGCAGGTTCGGGACCGGGGAGCTGTTTTTT	CASSSGRFGTGELFF
-	TRBJ1-3	TRBV18	-	15	TGTGCCAGCTCGGCCCCACAGGGTGCTGGAAACACCATATATTTT	CASSAPQGAGNTIYF
-	TRBJ2-2	TRBV29-1	-	12	TGCAGCTCACTCTTTTACACCGGGGAGCTGTTTTTT	CSSLFYTGELFF
-	TRBJ1-4	TRBV19	-	14	TGTGCCAGTAGTATTGTGGGGACGGACGAAAAACTGTTTTTT	CASSIVGTDEKLFF
-	TRBJ2-1	TRBV27	-	12	TGTGCCACCCGTTCCGGTTGGGATGAGCAGTTCTTC	CATRSGWDEQFF
-	TRBJ2-7	TRBV6-5	few	16	TGTGCCAGCAGTTACGGTCTCTTCGGAGGTCGCTACGAGCAGTACTTC	CASSYGLFGGRYEQYF
-	TRBJ1-1	TRBV3-1/TRBV3-2	-	15	TGTGCCAGCAGCCAAGATAATAGGGGCGACGCTGAAGCTTTCTTT	CASSQDNRGDAEAFF
TRBD1	TRBJ1-3	TRBV3-1/TRBV3-2	-	15	TGTGCCAGCAGCCATCAAGGGGGCCCTGGAAACACCATATATTTT	CASSHQGGPGNTIYF
TRBD1	TRBJ2-3	TRBV7-9	-	19	TGTGCCAGCAGCCCTCGGGCGTGGGCGGTCAGGGGGCCGATAGATACGCAGTATTTT	CASSPRAWAVRGPIDTQYF
TRBD1	TRBJ1-3	TRBV9	once	15	TGTGCCAGCAGCGTACAGGGGGCGCGGGGAAACACCATATATTTT	CASSVQGARGNTIYF
-	TRBJ1-6	TRBV7-3	once	16	TGTGCCAGCAGCTTAAGGGGGGGCTCCTATAATTCACCCCTCCACTTT	CASSLRGGSYNSPLHF
TRBD1	TRBJ1-2	TRBV27	-	15	TGTGCCAGCAGTTCCATACAGGGGGGTAGCGGTGGCTACACCTTC	CASSSIQGGSGGYTF
-	TRBJ1-5	TRBV11-3	-	16	TGTGCCAGCAGCCTACCGGCTGACCCCAGCAATCAGCCCCAGCATTTT	CASSLPADPSNQPQHF
TRBD1	TRBJ1-2	TRBV5-6	-	13	TGTGCCAGCAGCCGACAGGGAACGTATGGCTACACCTTC	CASSRQGTYGYTF
TRBD1	TRBJ1-5	TRBV5-1	-	15	TGCGCCAGCAGCTTGGAGGGACAGGGCAATCAGCCCCAGCATTTT	CASSLEGQGNQPQHF
-	TRBJ1-6	TRBV14	once	16	TGTGCCAGCAGCCAGAGACAAGGCCCCCCGGGATCACCCCTCCACTTT	CASSQRQGPPGSPLHF
-	TRBJ2-2	TRBV6-2/TRBV6-3	-	15	TGTGCCAGCAGTCTAGGGGACCCCAGGACCGGGGAGCTGTTTTTT	CASSLGDPRTGELFF
TRBD1	TRBJ1-3	TRBV18	-	16	TGTGCCAGCTCACCACCGGGACAGGGGCCTGGAAACACCATATATTTT	CASSPPGQGPGNTIYF
-	TRBJ1-3	TRBV10-1	-	15	TGCGCCAGCAGTGAGTCGACGGGCTCTGGAAACACCATATATTTT	CASSESTGSGNTIYF
TRBD1	TRBJ2-7	TRBV28	once	15	TGTGCCAGCAAAGTTGCCGGACAGGGAGTTTACGAGCAGTACTTC	CASKVAGQGVYEQYF
-	TRBJ2-1	TRBV29-1	-	14	TGCAGCGTTGACTTCGGGACGCTCTACAATGAGCAGTTCTTC	CSVDFGTLYNEQFF
-	TRBJ1-5	TRBV15	-	17	TGTGCCACCAGCAGAATTAGAGGGGAGTATAGCAATCAGCCCCAGCATTTT	CATSRIRGEYSNQPQHF
-	TRBJ1-2	TRBV7-9	-	14	TGTGCCAGCAGCCCCCTCTCGGAAGACTATGGCTACACCTTC	CASSPLSEDYGYTF
TRBD1	TRBJ1-1	TRBV9	-	15	TGTGCCAGCAGCGTGGGAGGACAGGGTCGGACTGAAGCTTTCTTT	CASSVGGQGRTEAFF